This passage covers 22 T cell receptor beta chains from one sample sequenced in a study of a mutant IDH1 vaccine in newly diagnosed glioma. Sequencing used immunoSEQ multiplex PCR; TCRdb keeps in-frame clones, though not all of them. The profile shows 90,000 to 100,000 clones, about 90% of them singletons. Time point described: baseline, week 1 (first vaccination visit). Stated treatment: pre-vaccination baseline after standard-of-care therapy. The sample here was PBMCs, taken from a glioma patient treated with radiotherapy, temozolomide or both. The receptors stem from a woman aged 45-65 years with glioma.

Here the CDR3 reads CASSPLGYFGTEAFF. The DNA of the CDR3 is TGTGCCAGCAGCCCTTTAGGTTATTTTGGCACTGAAGCTTTCTTT. The chain employs TRBV27 and TRBJ1-1; D gene unclear. The CDR3 loop spans 15 amino acids. Germline loops: CDR1 MNHEY, CDR2 SMNVEV (reference sequence). Between the trimmed V and J ends, which lost 6 bases and 4 bases, there was a span of 18 bases.

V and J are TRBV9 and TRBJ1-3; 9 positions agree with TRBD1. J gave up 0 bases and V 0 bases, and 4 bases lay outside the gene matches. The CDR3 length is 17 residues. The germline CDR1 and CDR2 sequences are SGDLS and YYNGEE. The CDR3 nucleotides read TGTGCCAGCAGCGTAGCAGGGACAGGGCGCTCTGGAAACACCATATATTTT. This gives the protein CASSVAGTGRSGNTIYF.

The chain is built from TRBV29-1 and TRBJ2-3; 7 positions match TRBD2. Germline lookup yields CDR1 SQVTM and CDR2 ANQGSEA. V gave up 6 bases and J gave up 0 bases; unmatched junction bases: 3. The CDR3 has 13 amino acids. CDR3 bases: TGCAGCGTGGCTAGCGGTAGCACAGATACGCAGTATTTT. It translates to CSVASGSTDTQYF.

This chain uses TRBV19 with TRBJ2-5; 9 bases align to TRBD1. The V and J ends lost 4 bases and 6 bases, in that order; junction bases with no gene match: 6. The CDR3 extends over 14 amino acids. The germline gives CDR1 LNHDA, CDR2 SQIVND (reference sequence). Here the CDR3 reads CASSRDRVLKTQYF. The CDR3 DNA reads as TGTGCCAGTAGTAGGGACAGGGTATTAAAGACCCAGTACTTC.

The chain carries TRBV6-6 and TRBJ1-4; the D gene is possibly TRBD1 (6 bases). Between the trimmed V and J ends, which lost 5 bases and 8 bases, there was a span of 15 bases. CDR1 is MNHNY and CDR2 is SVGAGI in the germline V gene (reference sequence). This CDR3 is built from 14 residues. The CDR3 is CASSKNRDREKLFF. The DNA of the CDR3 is TGTGCCAGCAGTAAAAACAGGGACCGCGAAAAACTGTTTTTT.

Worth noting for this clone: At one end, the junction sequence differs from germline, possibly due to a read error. As DNA, the CDR3 is TGTGCCACAAACCGGGAGCAAGAGACCCTGTACTTC. Protein: CATNREQETLYF. J is TRBJ2-5 and V is TRBV2; a weak D match, TRBD2 (6 bases). The V gene's germline CDR1 is SNHLY and CDR2 FYNNEI. CDR3 length: 12 residues.

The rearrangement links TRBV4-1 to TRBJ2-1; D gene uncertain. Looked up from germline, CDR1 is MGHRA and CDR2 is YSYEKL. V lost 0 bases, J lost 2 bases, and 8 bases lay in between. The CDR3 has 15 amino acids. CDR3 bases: TGCGCCAGCAGCCAAGAAGTGGCCCCCTACAATGAGCAGTTCTTC. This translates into CASSQEVAPYNEQFF.

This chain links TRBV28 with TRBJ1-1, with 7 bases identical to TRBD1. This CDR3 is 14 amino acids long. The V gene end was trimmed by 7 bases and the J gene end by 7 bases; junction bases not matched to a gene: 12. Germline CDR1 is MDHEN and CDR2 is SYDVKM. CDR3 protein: CASIQGTALSEAFF. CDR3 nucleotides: TGTGCCAGCATTCAAGGGACAGCCTTAAGTGAAGCTTTCTTT.

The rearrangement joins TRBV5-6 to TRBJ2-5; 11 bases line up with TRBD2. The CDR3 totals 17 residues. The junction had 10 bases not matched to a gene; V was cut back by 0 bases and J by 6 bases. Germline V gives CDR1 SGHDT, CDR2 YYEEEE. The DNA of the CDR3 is TGTGCCAGCAGCTTGGGGGTAGGGACTAGCGGTATCAAGACCCAGTACTTC. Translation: CASSLGVGTSGIKTQYF.

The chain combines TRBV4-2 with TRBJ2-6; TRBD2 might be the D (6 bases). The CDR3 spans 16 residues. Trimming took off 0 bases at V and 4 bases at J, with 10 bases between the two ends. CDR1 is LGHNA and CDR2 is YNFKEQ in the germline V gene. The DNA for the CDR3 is TGTGCCAGCAGCCAAGACGGGAGTTCCGGGGCCAACGTCCTGACTTTC. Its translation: CASSQDGSSGANVLTF.

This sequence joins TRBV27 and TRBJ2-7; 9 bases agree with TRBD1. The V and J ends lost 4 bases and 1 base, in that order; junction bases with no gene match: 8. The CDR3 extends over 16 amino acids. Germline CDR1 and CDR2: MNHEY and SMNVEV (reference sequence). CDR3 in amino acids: CASSWGSGQGSYEQYF. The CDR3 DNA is TGTGCCAGCAGTTGGGGTTCGGGACAGGGATCCTACGAGCAGTACTTC.

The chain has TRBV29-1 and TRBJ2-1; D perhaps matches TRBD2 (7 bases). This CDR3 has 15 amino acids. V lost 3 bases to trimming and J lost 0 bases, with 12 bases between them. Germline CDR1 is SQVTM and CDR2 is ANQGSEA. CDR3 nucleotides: TGCAGCGTTGACGCGGGGGCCAGCTCCTACAATGAGCAGTTCTTC. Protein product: CSVDAGASSYNEQFF.

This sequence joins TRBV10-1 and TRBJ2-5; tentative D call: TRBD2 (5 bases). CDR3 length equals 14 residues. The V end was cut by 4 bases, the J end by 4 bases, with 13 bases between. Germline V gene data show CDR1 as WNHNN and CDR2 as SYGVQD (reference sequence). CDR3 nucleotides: TGCGCCAGCAGTGGTGAGAGGGCGGGAGAGACCCAGTACTTC. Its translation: CASSGERAGETQYF.

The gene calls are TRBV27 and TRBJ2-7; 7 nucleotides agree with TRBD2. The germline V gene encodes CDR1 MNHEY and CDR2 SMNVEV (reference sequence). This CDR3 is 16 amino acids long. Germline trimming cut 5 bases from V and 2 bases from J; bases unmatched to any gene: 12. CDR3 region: CASSPSIGGLPYEQYF. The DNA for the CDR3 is TGTGCCAGCAGTCCCTCGATCGGGGGACTACCCTACGAGCAGTACTTC.

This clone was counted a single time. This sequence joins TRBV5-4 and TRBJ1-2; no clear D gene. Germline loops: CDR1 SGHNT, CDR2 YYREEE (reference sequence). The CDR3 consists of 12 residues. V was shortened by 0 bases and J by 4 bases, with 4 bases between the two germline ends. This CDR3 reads CASSLDTYGYTF. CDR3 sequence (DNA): TGTGCCAGCAGCTTGGATACCTATGGCTACACCTTC.

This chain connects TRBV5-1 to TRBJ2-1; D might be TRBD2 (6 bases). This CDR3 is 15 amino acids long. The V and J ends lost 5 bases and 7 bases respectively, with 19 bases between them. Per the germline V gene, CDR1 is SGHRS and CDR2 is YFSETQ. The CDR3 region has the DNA TGCGCCAGCAGTCGTGACGGGGGAGTTGGTAATGAGCAGTTCTTC. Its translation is CASSRDGGVGNEQFF. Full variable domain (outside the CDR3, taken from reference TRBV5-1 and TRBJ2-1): KAGVTQTPRYLIKTRGQQVTLSCSPISGHRSVSWYQQTPGQGLQFLFEYFSETQRNKGNFPGRFSGRQFSNSRSEMNVSTLELGDSALYLCASSRDGGVGNEQFFGPGTRLTVL.

CDR3 nucleotide sequence: TGTGCCAGCACCGCGGACAGGGGGCCCTACGAGCAGTACTTC. Translation: CASTADRGPYEQYF. This chain links TRBV2 with TRBJ2-7; 11 bases are a match to TRBD1. The CDR3 totals 14 residues. Trimming removed 7 bases from V and 2 bases from J; junction bases left unmatched: 4. Germline CDR1 reads SNHLY; CDR2 reads FYNNEI.

As DNA, the CDR3 is TGTGCCAGCAGCAGGGGAGCGACCCAGTACTTC. Translating gives CASSRGATQYF. The gene calls are TRBV14 and TRBJ2-5; either TRBD1 or TRBD2 may fit D (5 bases each). V dropped 5 bases and J dropped 7 bases, with 8 bases sitting between them. Germline values: CDR1 SGHDN, CDR2 FVKESK. The CDR3 totals 11 residues.

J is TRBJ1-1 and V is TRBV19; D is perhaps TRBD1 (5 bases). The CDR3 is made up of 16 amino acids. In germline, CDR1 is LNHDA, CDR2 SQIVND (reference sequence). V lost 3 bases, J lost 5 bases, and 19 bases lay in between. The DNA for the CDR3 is TGTGCCAGTAGTATGTTTGTTGTGGGACGGGGGACTGAAGCTTTCTTT. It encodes CASSMFVVGRGTEAFF.

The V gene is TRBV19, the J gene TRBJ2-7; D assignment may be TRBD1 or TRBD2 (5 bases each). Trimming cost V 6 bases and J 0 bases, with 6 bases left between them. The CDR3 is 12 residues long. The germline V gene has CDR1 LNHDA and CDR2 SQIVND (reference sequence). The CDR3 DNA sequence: TGTGCCAGTAGGGGGGACTCCTACGAGCAGTACTTC. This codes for CASRGDSYEQYF.

The CDR3 sequence is CASSPGWHYEQYF. The CDR3 coding sequence is TGTGCCAGCTCACCAGGTTGGCACTACGAGCAGTACTTC. The rearrangement links TRBV18 to TRBJ2-7, with no clear D. Germline-derived CDR1 and CDR2 are KGHSH and LQKENI. Trimming stripped 2 bases from V and 3 bases from J, with 8 bases between. The CDR3 runs 13 residues.

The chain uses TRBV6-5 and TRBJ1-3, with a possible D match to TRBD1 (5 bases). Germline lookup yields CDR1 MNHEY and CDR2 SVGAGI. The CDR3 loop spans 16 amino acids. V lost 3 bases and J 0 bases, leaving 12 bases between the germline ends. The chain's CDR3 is CASSYGAALSGNTIYF. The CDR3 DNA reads TGTGCCAGCAGTTATGGGGCAGCGCTCTCTGGAAACACCATATATTTT.